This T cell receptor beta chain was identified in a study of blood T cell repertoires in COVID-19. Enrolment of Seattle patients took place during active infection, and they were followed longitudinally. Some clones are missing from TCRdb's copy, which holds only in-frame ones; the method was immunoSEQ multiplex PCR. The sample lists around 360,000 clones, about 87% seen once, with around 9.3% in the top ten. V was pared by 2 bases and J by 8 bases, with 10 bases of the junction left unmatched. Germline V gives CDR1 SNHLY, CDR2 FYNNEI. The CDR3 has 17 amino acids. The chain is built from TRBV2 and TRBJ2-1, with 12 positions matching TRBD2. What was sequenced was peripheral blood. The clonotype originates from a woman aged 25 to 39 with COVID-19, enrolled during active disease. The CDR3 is CASSERPSGRGTDEQFF. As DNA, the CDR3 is TGTGCCAGCAGTGAACGGCCTAGCGGGAGGGGGACCGATGAGCAGTTCTTC. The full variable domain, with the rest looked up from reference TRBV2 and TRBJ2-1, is EPEVTQTPSHQVTQMGQEVILRCVPISNHLYFYWYRQILGQKVEFLVSFYNNEISEKSEIFDDQFSVERPDGSNFTLKIRSTKLEDSAMYFCASSERPSGRGTDEQFFGPGTRLTVL.